The 28 T cell receptor beta chains listed next were all sequenced from one sample in a study of T-cell reconstitution after alpha-beta-depleted transplantation in children. Unique molecular identifiers were used in preparing the TCRbeta library. A single record per CDR3 protein comes from TCRdb applying MiXCR to the PCR reads. This table holds approximately 190,000 distinct CDR3 sequences, approximately 8% found once. This specimen consisted of PBMCs, mostly from graft donor cells, obtained 360 days after TCRalphabeta/CD19-depleted stem cell transplant. Source of these receptors: a male patient aged 2-15 years who had a stem cell transplant for acute myeloid leukemia, so the T cells may come from the graft donor.

This clonotype was detected a few times. V is TRBV4-1 and J is TRBJ2-5, with D tentatively TRBD2 (6 bases). V was cut by 4 bases and J by 2 bases, with 14 bases left in between. Looked up from germline, CDR1 is MGHRA and CDR2 is YSYEKL. The CDR3 has 15 residues. The CDR3: CASSLDPGVQETQYF. The CDR3 DNA sequence: TGCGCCAGCAGCCTGGACCCGGGGGTTCAAGAGACCCAGTACTTC.

This chain connects TRBV12-3 or TRBV12-4 to TRBJ1-2, with TRBD1 as a possible D gene (5 bases). The CDR3 sequence is 16 residues long. Trimming took 3 bases from V and 0 from J, leaving 14 bases between them. CDR3 nucleotide sequence: TGTGCCAGCAGTTTGTTCGCGAGGGGTACTAACTATGGCTACACCTTC. It translates to CASSLFARGTNYGYTF.

J is TRBJ1-1 and V is TRBV7-9, with no clear D. The germline CDR1 and CDR2 sequences are SEHNR and FQNEAQ (reference sequence). This CDR3 contains 13 residues. Trimming stripped 3 bases from V and 3 bases from J, with 8 bases between. CDR3 sequence: CASSFTWDTEAFF. The DNA for the CDR3 is TGTGCCAGCAGCTTCACTTGGGACACTGAAGCTTTCTTT. Together with reference TRBV7-9 and TRBJ1-1, the CDR3 gives the full variable domain: DTGVSQNPRHKITKRGQNVTFRCDPISEHNRLYWYRQTLGQGPEFLTYFQNEAQLEKSRLLSDRFSAERPKGSFSTLEIQRTEQGDSAMYLCASSFTWDTEAFFGQGTRLTVV.

This clonotype was seen ten or more times. This chain links TRBV5-1 with TRBJ2-3; 9 bases agree with TRBD1. The germline gives CDR1 SGHRS, CDR2 YFSETQ. Losses at the gene ends were 6 bases for V and 0 bases for J; bases not matched to a gene: 11. The CDR3 is made up of 17 amino acids. As DNA, the CDR3 is TGCGCCAGCAATTTCGCGGTAGGGACAGGGAGCACAGATACGCAGTATTTT. Translation gives CASNFAVGTGSTDTQYF.

This clonotype appeared many times. This chain connects TRBV15 to TRBJ1-2; no clear D. Germline V CDR1 and CDR2: LNHNV, YYDKDF (reference sequence). With 0 bases removed from V and 5 bases from J, the gap between germline ends came to 7 bases. The CDR3 extends over 13 amino acids. Here the CDR3 reads CATSRDRGYGYTF. For the CDR3, the DNA is TGTGCCACCAGCAGAGATCGCGGGTATGGCTACACCTTC.

This clonotype occurred a few times. This chain's CDR3 is CASTSPQGASDTQYF. The CDR3 bases are TGTGCCAGTACCTCCCCCCAGGGGGCTTCAGATACGCAGTATTTT. The rearrangement uses TRBV19 and TRBJ2-3, with 8 nucleotides matching TRBD1. The CDR3 length is 15 residues. The V and J ends lost 7 bases and 4 bases, in that order; junction bases with no gene match: 10. Germline CDR1 LNHDA, CDR2 SQIVND (reference sequence).

This clonotype was seen ten or more times. The chain combines TRBV10-3 with TRBJ1-3, with D tentatively TRBD1 (6 bases). This CDR3 spans 18 amino acids. With 2 bases removed from V and 0 bases from J, the gap between germline ends came to 17 bases. Germline values: CDR1 ENHRY, CDR2 SYGVKD. Written as DNA, the CDR3 is TGTGCCATCAGTGAGGAGGACAGCACCTTGGGCTCTGGAAACACCATATATTTT. It translates to CAISEEDSTLGSGNTIYF.

This clonotype occurred a few times. This chain connects TRBV2 to TRBJ1-3; a weak D match, TRBD1 (6 bases). V was shortened by 1 base and J by 0 bases, with 10 bases between the two germline ends. From germline, CDR1 is SNHLY and CDR2 FYNNEI. The length of the CDR3 is 16 residues. The CDR3 protein is CASSEDGGPSGNTIYF. For the CDR3, the DNA is TGTGCCAGCAGTGAAGATGGGGGGCCCTCTGGAAACACCATATATTTT.

The genes are TRBV3-1 and TRBJ2-2, with D hard to call. Germline V gene data show CDR1 as LGHDT and CDR2 as YNNKEL (reference sequence). V gave up 3 bases and J gave up 5 bases, with 4 bases separating them. This CDR3 comprises 12 residues. In DNA, the CDR3 is TGTGCCAGCAGCCATTCAACCGGGGAGCTGTTTTTT. Protein: CASSHSTGELFF.

This clonotype was seen repeatedly, ten times or more. The rearrangement uses TRBV10-3 and TRBJ1-1; unclear D gene. The germline V gene has CDR1 ENHRY and CDR2 SYGVKD. V was pared by 6 bases and J by 5 bases, with 7 bases between. The CDR3 contains 11 residues. The CDR3 reads CAIRGVTEAFF. DNA for the CDR3: TGTGCCATCAGGGGTGTGACTGAAGCTTTCTTT.

This clonotype was seen a few times. J is TRBJ2-4 and V is TRBV15; possible D gene TRBD2, 6 bases. This CDR3 spans 14 amino acids. CDR1 LNHNV and CDR2 YYDKDF come from the germline V gene (reference sequence). V was cut by 3 bases and J by 9 bases, with 15 bases left in between. CDR3 DNA sequence: TGTGCCACCAGCAGCCTTCCCCTGGGGGGCATTCAGTACTTC. Its translation is CATSSLPLGGIQYF.

The rearrangement uses TRBV2 and TRBJ2-1, with 11 bases matching TRBD2. Trimming cost V 11 bases and J 4 bases; bases outside gene matches: 22. Germline CDR1 reads SNHLY; CDR2 reads FYNNEI. The CDR3 is made up of 19 amino acids. The CDR3, as DNA: TGTGCCTTCTCAGGGGGGTCTAGCGGGAGGTCAAGTTGGTACAATGAGCAGTTCTTC. It translates to CAFSGGSSGRSSWYNEQFF.

This clonotype has ten or more counts. The chain joins TRBV10-3 to TRBJ2-3, with 7 bases fitting TRBD1. The CDR3 is 13 residues long. Germline V lookup: CDR1 ENHRY, CDR2 SYGVKD. V lost 11 bases to trimming and J lost 3 bases; unmatched junction nucleotides: 8. CDR3 nucleotide sequence: TGTGCCGTGGGGACAGTGCAGACAGATACGCAGTATTTT. This gives the protein CAVGTVQTDTQYF.

This clonotype was seen a handful of times. This chain uses TRBV20-1 with TRBJ1-5; D uncertain. The CDR3 sequence is 13 residues long. From germline, CDR1 is DFQATT and CDR2 SNEGSKA (reference sequence). The germline V and J ends were trimmed by 0 bases and 2 bases, with 5 bases remaining between them. CDR3 loop: CSAREGRNQPQHF. As DNA, the CDR3 is TGCAGTGCTAGAGAGGGCCGCAATCAGCCCCAGCATTTT.

Points on this clonotype: This may arise from a read error, as a much more abundant clone is one base away. The V call is TRBV25-1, the J call TRBJ2-3, with a weak D call TRBD1 (5 bases). The V gene's germline CDR1 is MGHDK and CDR2 SYGVNS. This CDR3 region has 15 residues. V was cut by 6 bases and J by 1 base, with 14 bases left in between. The chain's CDR3 is CASRLIGVGTDTQYF. Written as DNA, the CDR3 is TGTGCCAGCAGATTGATAGGGGTGGGCACAGATACGCAGTATTTT.

The chain couples TRBV6-4 to TRBJ2-2; D gene uncertain. This CDR3 has 14 residues. V dropped 0 bases and J dropped 4 bases, with 6 bases sitting between them. Germline V gene lookup returns CDR1 MRHNA and CDR2 SNTAGT. The CDR3 bases are TGTGCCAGCAGTGACTCGACCGGCACCGGGGAGCTGTTTTTT. This translates into CASSDSTGTGELFF.

This clonotype was seen only a few times. The J gene is TRBJ1-2, the V gene TRBV20-1; 10 nucleotides agree with TRBD1. Germline values: CDR1 DFQATT, CDR2 SNEGSKA (reference sequence). The ends lost 4 bases at V and 3 bases at J; junction bases unmatched: 2. The CDR3 sequence is 13 residues long. Written as DNA, the CDR3 is TGCAGTGCTACAGGACAGGGGGACTATGGCTACACCTTC. Translation gives CSATGQGDYGYTF.

This clonotype came up a few times. This rearrangement joins TRBV7-2 to TRBJ1-4, with D unresolved. With 5 bases removed from V and 4 bases from J, the gap between germline ends came to 8 bases. The CDR3 spans 13 residues. Germline V CDR1 and CDR2: SGHTA, FQGNSA. The CDR3 DNA follows: TGTGCCAGCAGCCCCCACATTAATGAAAAACTGTTTTTT. It specifies CASSPHINEKLFF.

In this sample, this clonotype turned up many times. This chain uses TRBV12-3 or TRBV12-4 with TRBJ2-3; D tentatively reads TRBD1 or TRBD2 (5 bases each). Trimming took 6 bases from V and 2 from J, leaving 15 bases between them. The CDR3 totals 15 residues. The CDR3 coding sequence is TGTGCCAGCAGCTTTGGGGACGGCGTCACAGATACGCAGTATTTT. Translation: CASSFGDGVTDTQYF.

This clonotype was seen at least ten times. This chain uses TRBV4-1 with TRBJ1-1; TRBD1 agrees at 9 bases. CDR3 length equals 13 residues. Looked up from germline, CDR1 is MGHRA and CDR2 is YSYEKL. Trimming cost V 0 bases and J 10 bases; bases outside gene matches: 3. This chain's CDR3 is CASSQDRQGGAFF. The CDR3 DNA reads TGCGCCAGCAGCCAAGACCGACAGGGGGGAGCTTTCTTT.

This clonotype was seen repeatedly, ten times or more. This chain links TRBV5-1 with TRBJ2-7; TRBD1 agrees at 7 bases. The CDR3 has 13 residues. Germline V gene data show CDR1 as SGHRS and CDR2 as YFSETQ. V shed 7 bases and J 2 bases; nucleotides not matched to a gene: 6. The CDR3 DNA reads as TGCGCCAGCGGGTACAGGGGCCCCTACGAGCAGTACTTC. It translates to CASGYRGPYEQYF.

This clonotype has at least ten counts. The V and J genes are TRBV5-1 and TRBJ2-4, with TRBD1 matching 8 bases. The CDR3 has 17 amino acids. Germline CDR1 SGHRS, CDR2 YFSETQ. V lost 5 bases and J lost 0; bases outside the gene matches: 10. CDR3 bases: TGCGCCAGCAGAGCAGGGGGCGATCCCCTAGCCAAAAACATTCAGTACTTC. It encodes CASRAGGDPLAKNIQYF.

CDR3 bases: TGTGCCAGCAGTAAGGGGCCTACCGGGACAGGGGGCACAGATACGCAGTATTTT. Translated: CASSKGPTGTGGTDTQYF. The rearrangement uses TRBV6-2 or TRBV6-3 and TRBJ2-3, with 10 bases identical to TRBD1. In germline, CDR1 is MNHEY, CDR2 SVGEGT. Trimming cost V 5 bases and J 1 base; bases outside gene matches: 12. The CDR3 is 18 amino acids.

Ten or more counts support this clonotype. The gene calls are TRBV10-3 and TRBJ2-1; D ambiguous. This CDR3 has 15 residues. Germline CDR1 is ENHRY and CDR2 is SYGVKD. Trimming stripped 1 base from V and 2 bases from J, with 9 bases between. CDR3: CAISEYSATYNEQFF. In DNA, the CDR3 is TGTGCCATCAGTGAGTACTCAGCAACCTACAATGAGCAGTTCTTC.

This clonotype was found many times. The V call is TRBV12-3 or TRBV12-4, the J call TRBJ2-1; the match to TRBD2 covers 10 bases. The CDR3 runs 20 residues. Trimming cost V 3 bases and J 0 bases; bases outside gene matches: 14. CDR3 in amino acids: CASSLIPWLAGDSSYNEQFF. CDR3 in DNA: TGTGCCAGCAGTTTGATCCCTTGGCTAGCGGGGGACAGCTCCTACAATGAGCAGTTCTTC.

This clonotype occurred many times. This rearrangement joins TRBV5-1 to TRBJ2-1, with no clear D. There are 13 residues in the CDR3. Trimming left V 1 base short and J 4 bases short, with 6 bases between. Germline V gene data show CDR1 as SGHRS and CDR2 as YFSETQ. In DNA form, the CDR3 reads TGCGCCAGCAGCTTGACTTCTTACAATGAGCAGTTCTTC. Translating it yields CASSLTSYNEQFF.

This clonotype was picked up many times. The chain uses TRBV19 and TRBJ2-5; D is unclear. The CDR3 length is 13 residues. V dropped 3 bases and J dropped 3 bases, with 8 bases sitting between them. CDR1 is LNHDA and CDR2 is SQIVND in the germline V gene (reference sequence). The CDR3 spells CASSIMQEETQYF. The DNA for the CDR3 is TGTGCCAGTAGTATTATGCAAGAAGAGACCCAGTACTTC.

This sequence joins TRBV7-2 and TRBJ2-7, with 16 bases lining up with TRBD2. This CDR3 contains 16 residues. Germline loops: CDR1 SGHTA, CDR2 FQGNSA. The trim removed 5 bases at V and 6 bases at J, leaving 7 bases unmatched. This CDR3 is CASSLGLAGGLGEQYF. The CDR3 DNA is TGTGCCAGCAGCCTGGGACTAGCGGGAGGGCTAGGCGAGCAGTACTTC.